This is a list of T cell receptor beta chains from one sample in a study of blood T cell repertoires in COVID-19. The method was immunoSEQ multiplex PCR; TCRdb's version includes in-frame clones alone and lacks a portion of them. The table shows roughly 70,000 clones, with 65% to 85% occurring only once. Sequenced material: peripheral blood. All receptors come from a woman at least 80 years old with active or convalescent COVID-19. Each CDR3 is given with its conserved first and last residue. The size entry is marked missing in some rows and otherwise reads once, few, many or a size class.

V gene	clone size	CDR3 protein
TRBV5-1	.	CASSEGTAKDYGYTF
TRBV24-1	.	CATSDPGVGGYTF
TRBV27	.	CASSFYRDSYEQYF
TRBV19	.	CASRLRGYPDTQYF
TRBV27	.	CASSSTGLTGSNVAFF
TRBV5-4	.	CASSRGGQGPYEQYF
TRBV4-3	.	CASSQQGTGGYTGELFF
TRBV7-6	once	CASSLVGQGQGNIQYF
TRBV6-2/TRBV6-3	.	CASSYRLAGGYTGELFF
TRBV3-1/TRBV3-2	.	CASSLDRGRGYTF
TRBV29-1	.	CSVGGGILSLTEAFF
TRBV21-1	.	CASSKRNDKGPYGYTF
TRBV7-2	.	CASSLASRLAGGTGELFF
TRBV5-1	.	CASSLALAGVAEQFF
TRBV19	.	CAGRDSSSGNTIYF